This T cell receptor beta chain was profiled in a study of blood T cell repertoires in COVID-19. Libraries were prepared by immunoSEQ multiplex PCR; TCRdb keeps only in-frame clonotypes and omits some of them. Of 350,000 to 450,000 clones in the sample, over 85% were seen once. Two negative PCRs, clearance, or symptom resolution characterized the recovered Cohort 3 donors. There are 13 residues in the CDR3. Germline lookup yields CDR1 SGHRS and CDR2 YFSETQ. Deletions cut 4 bases from V and 4 bases from J, with 9 bases between. The chain combines TRBV5-1 with TRBJ1-3; perhaps TRBD1 as D (6 bases). Sequenced: PBMCs or T cells enriched from blood (not recorded which). This receptor was taken from a woman in her twenties or thirties who had recovered from COVID-19. CDR3 in DNA: TGCGCCAGCAGCCCCGGGACAGGAAACACCATATATTTT. Encoded protein: CASSPGTGNTIYF.